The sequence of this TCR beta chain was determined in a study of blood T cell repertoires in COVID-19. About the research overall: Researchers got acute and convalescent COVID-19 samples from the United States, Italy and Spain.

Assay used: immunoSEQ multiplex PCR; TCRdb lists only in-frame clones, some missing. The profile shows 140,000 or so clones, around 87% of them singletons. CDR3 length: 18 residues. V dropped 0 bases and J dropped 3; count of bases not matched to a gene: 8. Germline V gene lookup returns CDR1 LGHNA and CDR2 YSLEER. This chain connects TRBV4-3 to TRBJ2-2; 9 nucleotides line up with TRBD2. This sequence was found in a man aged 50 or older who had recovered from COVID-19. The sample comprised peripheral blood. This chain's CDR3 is CASSQDRGGGADTGELFF. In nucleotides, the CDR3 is TGCGCCAGCAGCCAAGATCGAGGCGGGGGGGCCGACACCGGGGAGCTGTTTTTT.